This TCR beta chain was observed in a study of beta chain features in type 1 diabetes. On the study more broadly: Sorted cells from all samples, numbering about 98 million, were examined. Study-level results: There was a moderate but significant shortening of TCRB CDR3s in all four CD4+ subsets of Type 1 diabetes patients. Compared to healthy donors, patients appeared to have naive, central memory and Treg TCRB repertoires that were more alike. The study found fewer insertions and more deletions at VDJ junctions in type 1 diabetes patients.

This clone was observed a handful of times. The antigen is unknown. Expressed TCRB transcripts were sequenced because the entire RNA isolate underwent reverse transcription. Here immunoSEQ multiplex PCR was the method, and the copy in TCRdb shows in-frame clones only, minus some. This table has more than 150,000 clones, over 8.5% appearing once. The CDR3 is 16 amino acids. Looked up from germline, CDR1 is SGHDN and CDR2 is FVKESK. Trimming stripped 1 base from V and 3 bases from J, with 14 bases between. Sequenced material: central memory CD4+ T cells from blood. The TCR was taken from a man aged 18 to 30 in good health. J is TRBJ2-3 and V is TRBV14; D might be TRBD1 (5 bases). CDR3 amino acids: CASSQVIGARTDTQYF. The CDR3 DNA is TGTGCCAGCAGCCAAGTAATAGGGGCGAGGACAGATACGCAGTATTTT.